These 20 T cell receptor beta chains came from one sample sequenced in a study of blood T cell repertoires in COVID-19. The assay was immunoSEQ multiplex PCR, and TCRdb's table has in-frame clones only and misses some. The repertoire holds about 250,000 clones, with roughly four fifths as singletons. The sequencing input was PBMCs or T cells enriched from blood (not recorded which). The receptor set was obtained from a man aged 35-49 years who had been exposed to COVID-19.

The chain couples TRBV18 to TRBJ1-6; D may be TRBD1 (6 bases). Trimming removed 3 bases from V and 12 bases from J, with 12 bases in between. Per germline, CDR1 KGHSH and CDR2 LQKENI. The CDR3 loop spans 13 amino acids. CDR3 DNA sequence: TGTGCCAGCTCACCTGACAGGCTCCAACCCCTCCACTTT. This encodes CASSPDRLQPLHF.

The rearrangement links TRBV30 to TRBJ1-5; 9 positions agree with TRBD1. The J segment lost 4 bases and the V segment lost 2 bases, leaving 6 bases of the junction unmatched. The CDR3 contains 15 residues. From germline, CDR1 is GTSNPN and CDR2 SVGIG (reference sequence). The chain's CDR3 is CAWSPGGQGNQPQHF. The CDR3, as DNA: TGTGCCTGGAGTCCCGGGGGACAGGGTAATCAGCCCCAGCATTTT.

The chain combines TRBV18 with TRBJ2-7, with 7 bases matching TRBD2. Germline CDR1 and CDR2: KGHSH and LQKENI. V gave up 3 bases and J gave up 1 base; unmatched junction bases: 9. The CDR3 has 16 residues. The CDR3 loop reads CASSPRWGGDSYEQYF. The CDR3 region has the DNA TGTGCCAGCTCACCCCGTTGGGGAGGGGATTCCTACGAGCAGTACTTC.

This clone turned up a few times. This chain links TRBV27 with TRBJ2-7, with D perhaps TRBD1 (5 bases). V gave up 4 bases and J gave up 7 bases, with 14 bases separating them. The CDR3 length is 13 residues. Germline V gene lookup returns CDR1 MNHEY and CDR2 SMNVEV (reference sequence). CDR3 region: CASSYRQDGEQYF. The CDR3 nucleotides read TGTGCCAGCAGTTACAGGCAGGACGGGGAGCAGTACTTC.

The CDR3: CSVGTGSGTEAFF. The CDR3 DNA is TGCAGCGTTGGAACGGGTTCTGGCACTGAAGCTTTCTTT. The J gene is TRBJ1-1, the V gene TRBV29-1, with unresolved D. Trimming removed 4 bases at V and 4 bases at J, with 13 bases between. The CDR3 is 13 residues long. Germline lookup yields CDR1 SQVTM and CDR2 ANQGSEA. The full variable domain, with the rest looked up from reference TRBV29-1 and TRBJ1-1, is SAVISQKPSRDICQRGTSLTIQCQVDSQVTMMFWYRQQPGQSLTLIATANQGSEATYESGFVIDKFPISRPNLTFSTLTVSNMSPEDSSIYLCSVGTGSGTEAFFGQGTRLTVV.

V usage is TRBV24-1 and J usage is TRBJ2-1; 7 positions agree with TRBD2. The CDR3 length is 16 residues. Per germline, CDR1 KGHDR and CDR2 SFDVKD. V dropped 5 bases and J dropped 8; count of bases not matched to a gene: 14. CDR3 in amino acids: CATSASLLGGRDEQFF. The CDR3 DNA sequence: TGTGCCACCAGTGCTTCCTTGCTGGGGGGGAGAGATGAGCAGTTCTTC.

The sample holds many counts of this clone. CDR3 DNA sequence: TGTGCCAGCCTTGGTCTAGGAAGCTCCTACAATGAGCAGTTCTTC. As protein: CASLGLGSSYNEQFF. The rearrangement uses TRBV7-9 and TRBJ2-1; no reliable D call. Trimming removed 8 bases at V and 0 bases at J, with 14 bases between. Germline-derived CDR1 and CDR2 are SEHNR and FQNEAQ (reference sequence). The CDR3 runs 15 residues.

V usage is TRBV5-1 and J usage is TRBJ1-1, with 8 bases aligning to TRBD1. Per the germline V gene, CDR1 is SGHRS and CDR2 is YFSETQ. V was pared by 3 bases and J by 3 bases, with 7 bases of the junction left unmatched. The CDR3 contains 15 residues. CDR3 sequence: CASSSRTGSYTEAFF. The CDR3 DNA reads TGCGCCAGCAGCTCGAGGACAGGGAGCTACACTGAAGCTTTCTTT.

This clone was observed a few times. The chain combines TRBV3-1 (or the pseudogene TRBV3-2) with TRBJ2-1, with TRBD2 identical over 10 bases. With 2 bases clipped from V and 7 bases from J, the junction kept 8 bases outside the gene matches. The CDR3 loop spans 16 amino acids. In germline, CDR1 is LGHDT, CDR2 YNNKEL (reference sequence). The CDR3 DNA is TGTGCCAGCAGCCAACTAGCCAGCGGGAGGGTTAATGAGCAGTTCTTC. This gives the protein CASSQLASGRVNEQFF.

V is TRBV3-1 (or the pseudogene TRBV3-2) and J is TRBJ2-4, with D possibly TRBD1 on 7 matching bases. CDR1 and CDR2 from the germline V gene are LGHDT and YNNKEL (reference sequence). This CDR3 region has 17 residues. Trimming left V 0 bases short and J 0 bases short, with 12 bases between. The CDR3 here is CASSQEGGGIAKNIQYF. The CDR3 DNA is TGTGCCAGCAGCCAAGAAGGGGGCGGGATAGCCAAAAACATTCAGTACTTC.

This clone showed up just a few times. The CDR3 spells CASTHVTGEVRLTLSGANVLTF. The CDR3 bases are TGTGCCAGCACACACGTCACAGGGGAGGTTAGGTTAACCTTGTCTGGGGCCAACGTCCTGACTTTC. This chain joins TRBV21-1 and TRBJ2-6; TRBD1, the table's D call, was not compared with the DNA. TRBV21-1 is annotated as a pseudogene. CDR3 length: 22 amino acids.

The rearrangement uses TRBV18 and TRBJ2-3; D is perhaps TRBD1 (6 bases). There are 14 residues in the CDR3. In germline, CDR1 is KGHSH, CDR2 LQKENI. V was cut by 4 bases and J by 7 bases, with 15 bases left in between. The CDR3 DNA is TGTGCCAGCTCACGGGGTGGGGACATGAATACGCAGTATTTT. This encodes CASSRGGDMNTQYF.

The chain links TRBV23-1 to TRBJ2-1, with TRBD2 matching 13 bases. TRBV23-1 has ORF status, its function being uncertain. V lost 6 bases and J lost 6; bases outside the gene matches: 11. This CDR3 spans 17 amino acids. CDR3 in amino acids: CASRMSTSGREINEQFF. CDR3 in DNA: TGCGCCAGCAGGATGTCTACTAGCGGGAGGGAAATCAATGAGCAGTTCTTC.

This clone was counted between two and nine times. This rearrangement joins TRBV5-1 to TRBJ2-1; 10 nucleotides match TRBD2. Trimming at V came to 0 bases and at J to 1 base, leaving 1 base not matched to a gene. The CDR3 contains 16 residues. CDR1 is SGHRS, CDR2 YFSETQ, per germline. The CDR3 region is CASSLVAGGSYNEQFF. CDR3 coding DNA: TGCGCCAGCAGCTTGGTAGCGGGAGGTTCCTACAATGAGCAGTTCTTC. The complete variable domain, with remaining parts taken from reference TRBV5-1 and TRBJ2-1, reads KAGVTQTPRYLIKTRGQQVTLSCSPISGHRSVSWYQQTPGQGLQFLFEYFSETQRNKGNFPGRFSGRQFSNSRSEMNVSTLELGDSALYLCASSLVAGGSYNEQFFGPGTRLTVL.

The V and J genes are TRBV6-5 and TRBJ2-3; D possibly corresponds to TRBD1 (6 bases). The germline gives CDR1 MNHEY, CDR2 SVGAGI. CDR3 length equals 14 residues. V was cut by 6 bases and J by 6 bases, with 16 bases left in between. The CDR3 DNA reads as TGTGCCAGCAGCTCAACAGGGACAAGGGATACGCAGTATTTT. Its translation is CASSSTGTRDTQYF.

V usage is TRBV5-8 and J usage is TRBJ1-1, with no clear D. V was cut by 0 bases and J by 5 bases, with 11 bases left in between. This CDR3 spans 14 amino acids. Per the germline V gene, CDR1 is SGHTS and CDR2 is YDEGEE. As DNA, the CDR3 is TGTGCCAGCAGCTTGGAGGCGGTTTTGACTGAAGCTTTCTTT. As protein: CASSLEAVLTEAFF.

The chain carries TRBV19 and TRBJ1-5, with no clear D. The V end was cut by 3 bases, the J end by 2 bases, with 8 bases between. Germline values: CDR1 LNHDA, CDR2 SQIVND (reference sequence). This CDR3 is 14 amino acids long. The CDR3 region is CASSISGGNQPQHF. The CDR3 coding sequence is TGTGCCAGTAGTATTTCGGGAGGCAATCAGCCCCAGCATTTT.

This clone showed up just once. The chain has TRBV3-1 (or the pseudogene TRBV3-2) and TRBJ2-2, with a possible D match to TRBD2 (7 bases). This CDR3 spans 15 amino acids. Deletions cut 2 bases from V and 6 bases from J, with 13 bases between. Germline CDR1 and CDR2: LGHDT and YNNKEL (reference sequence). The chain's CDR3 is CASSQTGRVAGELFF. DNA of the CDR3: TGTGCCAGCAGCCAAACAGGGAGGGTGGCCGGGGAGCTGTTTTTT.

The chain uses TRBV5-1 and TRBJ2-7, with D hard to call. The CDR3 runs 14 residues. Germline CDR1 and CDR2: SGHRS and YFSETQ. V dropped 1 base and J dropped 3 bases, with 11 bases sitting between them. CDR3 DNA sequence: TGCGCCAGCAGCTTGTTGGGCAAGTACTACGAGCAGTACTTC. Residues: CASSLLGKYYEQYF.

The chain couples TRBV2 to TRBJ2-1; TRBD2 aligns across 8 bases. Germline loops: CDR1 SNHLY, CDR2 FYNNEI. The CDR3 runs to 11 residues. V was pared by 9 bases and J by 6 bases, with 1 base of the junction left unmatched. CDR3 sequence reads: CASTSGNEQFF. CDR3 DNA: TGTGCCAGTACTAGCGGCAATGAGCAGTTCTTC.